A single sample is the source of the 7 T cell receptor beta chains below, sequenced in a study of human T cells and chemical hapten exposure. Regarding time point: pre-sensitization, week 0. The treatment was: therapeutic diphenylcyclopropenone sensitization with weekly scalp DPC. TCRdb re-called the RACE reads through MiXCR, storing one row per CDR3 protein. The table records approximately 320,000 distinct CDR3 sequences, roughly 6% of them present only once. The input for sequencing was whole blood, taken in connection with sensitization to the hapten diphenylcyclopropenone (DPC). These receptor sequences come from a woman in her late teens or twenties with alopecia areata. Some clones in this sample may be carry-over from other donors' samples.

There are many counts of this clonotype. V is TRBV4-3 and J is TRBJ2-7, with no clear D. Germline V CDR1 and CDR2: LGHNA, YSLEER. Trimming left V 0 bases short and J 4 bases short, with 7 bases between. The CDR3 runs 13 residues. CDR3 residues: CASSQEPEYEQYF. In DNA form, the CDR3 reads TGCGCCAGCAGCCAAGAGCCTGAATACGAGCAGTACTTC.

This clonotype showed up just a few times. The CDR3 DNA sequence: TGTGCCACCAGCAGAGATCGGGGAGCTGGGGCCAACGTCCTGACTTTC. Amino acids: CATSRDRGAGANVLTF. The chain carries TRBV15 and TRBJ2-6; possibly TRBD2 for D (5 bases). This CDR3 contains 16 residues. Trimming shortened V by 0 bases and J by 2 bases, and 8 bases separated the two germline ends. Germline CDR1 and CDR2: LNHNV and YYDKDF (reference sequence).

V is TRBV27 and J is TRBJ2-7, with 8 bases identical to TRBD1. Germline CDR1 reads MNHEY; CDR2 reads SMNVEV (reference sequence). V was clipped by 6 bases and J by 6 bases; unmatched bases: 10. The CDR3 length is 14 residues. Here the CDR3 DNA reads TGTGCCAGCAGCCCCTATGGACAGGGAATCGAGCAGTACTTC. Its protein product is CASSPYGQGIEQYF.

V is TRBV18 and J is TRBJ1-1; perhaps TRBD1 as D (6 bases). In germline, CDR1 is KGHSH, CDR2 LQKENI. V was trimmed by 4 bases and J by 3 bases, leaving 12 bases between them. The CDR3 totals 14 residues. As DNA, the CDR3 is TGTGCCAGCTCACAGGAGGCAGGGGACACTGAAGCTTTCTTT. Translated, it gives CASSQEAGDTEAFF.

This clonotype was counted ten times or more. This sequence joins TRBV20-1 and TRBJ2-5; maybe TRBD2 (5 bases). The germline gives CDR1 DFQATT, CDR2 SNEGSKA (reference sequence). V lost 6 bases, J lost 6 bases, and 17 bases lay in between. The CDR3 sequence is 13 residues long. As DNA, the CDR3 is TGCAGTGCCCGGGGTGGGGTACTGAAGACCCAGTACTTC. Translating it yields CSARGGVLKTQYF.

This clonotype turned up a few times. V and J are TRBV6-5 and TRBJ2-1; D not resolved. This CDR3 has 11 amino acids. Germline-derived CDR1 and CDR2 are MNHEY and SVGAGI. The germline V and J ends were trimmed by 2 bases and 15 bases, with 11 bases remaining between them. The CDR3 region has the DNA TGTGCCAGCAGTTACAGGCCCTGTGGGTTCTTC. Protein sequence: CASSYRPCGFF.

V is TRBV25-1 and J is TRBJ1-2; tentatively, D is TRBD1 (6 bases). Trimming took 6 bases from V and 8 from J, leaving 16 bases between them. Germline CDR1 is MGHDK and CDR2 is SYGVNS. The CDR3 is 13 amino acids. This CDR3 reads CASRSVRQAGYTF. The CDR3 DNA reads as TGTGCCAGCAGAAGTGTCAGACAGGCCGGCTACACCTTC.